Detailed here is one T cell receptor beta chain. RNA was isolated and reverse transcribed to cDNA, the sequencing template. TCRdb's table, derived via immunoSEQ multiplex PCR, lists solely in-frame clones and lacks some. The table lists approximately 150,000 clones, less than 70% of them singletons, with approximately 14% in the top ten. The treatment here: oral pan-JAK inhibitor, 5-10 mg twice daily. Germline assignment: CDR1 MNHEY and CDR2 SMNVEV (reference sequence). J gave up 0 bases and V 6 bases, and 5 bases lay outside the gene matches. The CDR3 runs to 14 residues. The sample belongs to a study of CD8+ T cells in alopecia areata.

The TCR originated in a human donor with alopecia areata. The chain uses TRBV27 and TRBJ2-7, with 7 bases aligning to TRBD1. This specimen was CD4+ T cells sorted from blood, taken at week 24, from a patient treated with tofacitinib. The CDR3 region is CASRLRQGSYEQYF. In DNA form, the CDR3 reads TGTGCCAGCAGGCTCCGACAGGGCTCCTACGAGCAGTACTTC.